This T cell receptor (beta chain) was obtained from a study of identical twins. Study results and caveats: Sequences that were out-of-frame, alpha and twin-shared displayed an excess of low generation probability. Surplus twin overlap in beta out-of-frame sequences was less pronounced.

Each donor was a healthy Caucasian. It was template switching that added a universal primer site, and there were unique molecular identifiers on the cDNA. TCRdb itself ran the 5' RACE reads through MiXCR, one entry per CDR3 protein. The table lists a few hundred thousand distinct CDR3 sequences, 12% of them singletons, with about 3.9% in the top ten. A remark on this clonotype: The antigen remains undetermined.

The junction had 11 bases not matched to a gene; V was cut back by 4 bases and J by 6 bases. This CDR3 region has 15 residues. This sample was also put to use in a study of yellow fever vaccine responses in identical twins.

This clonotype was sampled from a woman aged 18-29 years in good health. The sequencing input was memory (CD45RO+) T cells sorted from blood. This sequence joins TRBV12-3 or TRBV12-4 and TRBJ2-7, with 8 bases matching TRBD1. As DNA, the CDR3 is TGTGCCAGCAGTTCAGGACAGGGCCGCTTGGGCGAGCAGTACTTC. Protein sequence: CASSSGQGRLGEQYF.